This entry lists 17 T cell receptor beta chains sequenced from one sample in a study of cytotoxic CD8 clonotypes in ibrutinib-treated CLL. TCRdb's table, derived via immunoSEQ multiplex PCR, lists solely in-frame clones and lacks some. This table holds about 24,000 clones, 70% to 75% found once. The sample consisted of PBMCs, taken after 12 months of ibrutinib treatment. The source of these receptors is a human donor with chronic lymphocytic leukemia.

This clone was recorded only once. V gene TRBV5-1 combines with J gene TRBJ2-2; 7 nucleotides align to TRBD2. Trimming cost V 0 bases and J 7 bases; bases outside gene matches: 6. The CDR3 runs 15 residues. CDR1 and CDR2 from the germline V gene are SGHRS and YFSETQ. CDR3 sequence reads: CASSLGQSGVGELFF. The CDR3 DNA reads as TGCGCCAGCAGCTTGGGACAGAGCGGGGTCGGGGAGCTGTTTTTT.

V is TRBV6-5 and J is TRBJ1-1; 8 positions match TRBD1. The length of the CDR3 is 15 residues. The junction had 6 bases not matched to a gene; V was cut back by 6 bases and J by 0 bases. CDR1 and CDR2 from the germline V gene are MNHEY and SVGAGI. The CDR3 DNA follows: TGTGCCAGCAGCCGGACAGGGCAAATGAACACTGAAGCTTTCTTT. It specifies CASSRTGQMNTEAFF.

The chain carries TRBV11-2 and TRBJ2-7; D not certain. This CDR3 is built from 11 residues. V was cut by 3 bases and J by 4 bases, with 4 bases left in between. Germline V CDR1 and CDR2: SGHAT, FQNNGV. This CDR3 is CASSFAYEQYF. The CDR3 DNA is TGTGCCAGCAGCTTTGCGTACGAGCAGTACTTC. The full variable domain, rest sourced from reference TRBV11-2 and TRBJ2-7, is EAGVAQSPRYKIIEKRQSVAFWCNPISGHATLYWYQQILGQGPKLLIQFQNNGVVDDSQLPKDRFSAERLKGVDSTLKIQPAKLEDSAVYLCASSFAYEQYFGPGTRLTVT.

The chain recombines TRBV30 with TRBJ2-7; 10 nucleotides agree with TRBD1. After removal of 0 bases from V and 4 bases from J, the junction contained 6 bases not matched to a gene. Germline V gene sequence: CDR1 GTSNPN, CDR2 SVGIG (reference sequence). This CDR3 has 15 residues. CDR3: CAWSVGTGVKYEQYF. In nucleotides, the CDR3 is TGTGCCTGGAGTGTAGGGACAGGGGTTAAGTACGAGCAGTACTTC.

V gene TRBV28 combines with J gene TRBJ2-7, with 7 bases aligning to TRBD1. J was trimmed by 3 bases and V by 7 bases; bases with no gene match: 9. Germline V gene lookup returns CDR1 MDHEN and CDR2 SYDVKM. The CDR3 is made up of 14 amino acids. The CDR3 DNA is TGTGCCAGCATCTCCCCGGGACAGAGCTACGAGCAGTACTTC. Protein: CASISPGQSYEQYF.

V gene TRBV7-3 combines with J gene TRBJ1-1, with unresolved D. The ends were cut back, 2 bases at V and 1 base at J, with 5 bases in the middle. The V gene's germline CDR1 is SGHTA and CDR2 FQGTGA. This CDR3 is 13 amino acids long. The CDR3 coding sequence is TGTGCCAGCAGCTTAGGCAGGAACACTGAAGCTTTCTTT. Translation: CASSLGRNTEAFF.

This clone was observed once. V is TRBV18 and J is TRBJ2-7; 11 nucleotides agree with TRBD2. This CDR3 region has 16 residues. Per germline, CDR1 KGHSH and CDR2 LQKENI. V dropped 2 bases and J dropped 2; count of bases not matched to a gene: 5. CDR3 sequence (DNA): TGTGCCAGCTCACCAGGGGGGACTAGCGGCGCCTACGAGCAGTACTTC. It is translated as CASSPGGTSGAYEQYF. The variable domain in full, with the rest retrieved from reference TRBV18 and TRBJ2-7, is NAGVMQNPRHLVRRRGQEARLRCSPMKGHSHVYWYRQLPEEGLKFMVYLQKENIIDESGMPKERFSAEFPKEGPSILRIQQVVRGDSAAYFCASSPGGTSGAYEQYFGPGTRLTVT.

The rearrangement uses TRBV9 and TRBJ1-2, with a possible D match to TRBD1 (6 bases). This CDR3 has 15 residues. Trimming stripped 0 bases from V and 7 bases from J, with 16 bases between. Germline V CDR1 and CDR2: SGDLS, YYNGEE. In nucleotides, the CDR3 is TGTGCCAGCAGCGTAGAGTCACAGGGAAAGCGTGGCTACACCTTC. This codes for CASSVESQGKRGYTF.

CDR3 protein: CASSAGSGAYEQYF. CDR3 nucleotide sequence: TGTGCCAGCAGCGCCGGTAGCGGGGCCTACGAGCAGTACTTC. This sequence joins TRBV9 and TRBJ2-7; 8 nucleotides line up with TRBD2. V was pared by 3 bases and J by 2 bases, with 4 bases of the junction left unmatched. Germline CDR1 reads SGDLS; CDR2 reads YYNGEE. The CDR3 length is 14 residues.

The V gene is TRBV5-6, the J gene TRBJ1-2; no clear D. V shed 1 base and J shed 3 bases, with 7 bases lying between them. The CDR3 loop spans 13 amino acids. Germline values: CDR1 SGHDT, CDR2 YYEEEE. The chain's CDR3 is CASSLTPDYGYTF. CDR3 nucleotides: TGTGCCAGCAGCTTGACCCCTGACTATGGCTACACCTTC. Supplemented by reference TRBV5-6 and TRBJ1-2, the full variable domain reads DAGVTQSPTHLIKTRGQQVTLRCSPKSGHDTVSWYQQALGQGPQFIFQYYEEEERQRGNFPDRFSGHQFPNYSSELNVNALLLGDSALYLCASSLTPDYGYTFGSGTRLTVV.

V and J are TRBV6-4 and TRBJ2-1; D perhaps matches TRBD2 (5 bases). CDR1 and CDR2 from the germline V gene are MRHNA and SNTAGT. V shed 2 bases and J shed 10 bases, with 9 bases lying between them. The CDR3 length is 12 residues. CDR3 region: CASSDPPGEQFF. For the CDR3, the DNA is TGTGCCAGCAGTGACCCCCCGGGGGAGCAGTTCTTC.

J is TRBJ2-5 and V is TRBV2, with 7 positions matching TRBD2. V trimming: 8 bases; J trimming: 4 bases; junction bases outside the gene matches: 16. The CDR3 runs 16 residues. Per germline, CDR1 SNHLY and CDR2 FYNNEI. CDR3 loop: CASCLRGGVGGETQYF. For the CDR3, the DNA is TGTGCCAGCTGCCTGCGTGGGGGGGTTGGGGGAGAGACCCAGTACTTC.

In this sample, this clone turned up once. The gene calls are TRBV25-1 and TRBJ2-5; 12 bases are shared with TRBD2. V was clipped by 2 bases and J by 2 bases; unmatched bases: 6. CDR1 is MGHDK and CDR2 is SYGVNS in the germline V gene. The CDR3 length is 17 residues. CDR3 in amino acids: CASSEGGLAGHQETQYF. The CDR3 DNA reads TGTGCCAGCAGTGAAGGGGGACTAGCGGGTCATCAAGAGACCCAGTACTTC.

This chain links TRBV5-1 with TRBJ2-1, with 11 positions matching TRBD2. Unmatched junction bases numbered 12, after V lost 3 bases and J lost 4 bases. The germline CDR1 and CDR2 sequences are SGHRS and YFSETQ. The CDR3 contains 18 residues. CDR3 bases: TGCGCCAGCAGCTCCCCAGGTAGCGGGGGGGTCCGGTACAATGAGCAGTTCTTC. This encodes CASSSPGSGGVRYNEQFF.

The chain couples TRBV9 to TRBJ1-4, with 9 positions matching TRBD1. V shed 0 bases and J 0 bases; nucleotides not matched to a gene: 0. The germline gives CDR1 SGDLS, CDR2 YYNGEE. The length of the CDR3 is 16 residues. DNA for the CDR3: TGTGCCAGCAGCGTAGGACAGGGGGCAACTAATGAAAAACTGTTTTTT. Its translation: CASSVGQGATNEKLFF.

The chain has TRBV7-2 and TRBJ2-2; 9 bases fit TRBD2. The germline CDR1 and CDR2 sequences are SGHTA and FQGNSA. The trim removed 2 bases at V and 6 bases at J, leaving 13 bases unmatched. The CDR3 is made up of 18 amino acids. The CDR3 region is CASSLNFARGGAAGELFF. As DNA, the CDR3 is TGTGCCAGCAGCTTAAATTTTGCACGCGGGGGGGCAGCCGGGGAGCTGTTTTTT.

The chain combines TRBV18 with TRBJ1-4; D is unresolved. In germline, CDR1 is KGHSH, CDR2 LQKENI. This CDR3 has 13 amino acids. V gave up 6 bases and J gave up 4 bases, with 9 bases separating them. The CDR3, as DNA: TGTGCCAGCTCTCCGGGAATTAATGAAAAACTGTTTTTT. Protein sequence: CASSPGINEKLFF.